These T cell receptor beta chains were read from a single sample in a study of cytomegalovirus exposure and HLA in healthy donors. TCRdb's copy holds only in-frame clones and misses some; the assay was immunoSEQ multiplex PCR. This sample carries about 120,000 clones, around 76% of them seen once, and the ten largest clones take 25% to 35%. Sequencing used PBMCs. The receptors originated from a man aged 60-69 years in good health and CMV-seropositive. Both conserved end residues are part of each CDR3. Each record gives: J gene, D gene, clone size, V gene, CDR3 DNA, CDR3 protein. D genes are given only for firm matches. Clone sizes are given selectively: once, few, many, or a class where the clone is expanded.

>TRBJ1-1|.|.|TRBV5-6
TGTGCCAGCAGCTTGGGAGGTAGCACTGAAGCTTTCTTT
CASSLGGSTEAFF
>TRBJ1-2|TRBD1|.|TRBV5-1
TGCGCCAGCAGCTCGACAGGGGGCGCTTATGGCTACACCTTC
CASSSTGGAYGYTF
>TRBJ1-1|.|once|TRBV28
TGTGCCAGCAGAGGGGACACCAGGCCTTGGGCTTTCTTT
CASRGDTRPWAFF
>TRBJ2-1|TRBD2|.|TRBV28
TGTGCCAGCAGTTTAATTAGCGGGAGGTCATACAATGAGCAGTTCTTC
CASSLISGRSYNEQFF
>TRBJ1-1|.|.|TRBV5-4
TGTGCCAGCAGCTTACGCGGGGTTAACACTGAAGCTTTCTTT
CASSLRGVNTEAFF
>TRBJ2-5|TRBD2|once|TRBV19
TGTGCCAGTAGACTAGCGGGGAGGGAGACCCAGTACTTC
CASRLAGRETQYF
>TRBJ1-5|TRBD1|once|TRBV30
TGTGCCTGGAGTGCTCCGGGACAGGGGAAGCAGCCCCAGCATTTT
CAWSAPGQGKQPQHF
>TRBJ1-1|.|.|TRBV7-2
TGTGCCAGCAGCCCCCTCCAGGGGCTGGGGACTGAAGCTTTCTTT
CASSPLQGLGTEAFF
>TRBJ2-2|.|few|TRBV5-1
TGCGCCAGCAGCTTGGCCTATTCGGACTCAAGCACCGGGGAGCTGTTTTTT
CASSLAYSDSSTGELFF
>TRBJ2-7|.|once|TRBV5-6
TGTGCCAGCAGCTTGGAAGGGGCTTCCTACGAGCAGTACTTC
CASSLEGASYEQYF
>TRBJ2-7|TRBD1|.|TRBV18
TGTGCCAGCTCACCACTGGGACAGGGGGATACCTACGAGCAGTACTTC
CASSPLGQGDTYEQYF
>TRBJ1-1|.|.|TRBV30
TGTGCCTGGACCCGGGGGGGAGCGAACACTGAAGCTTTCTTT
CAWTRGGANTEAFF
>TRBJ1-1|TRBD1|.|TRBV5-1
TGCGCCAGCAGGGATCAGGGGGCCTCGGGGACTGAAGCTTTCTTT
CASRDQGASGTEAFF
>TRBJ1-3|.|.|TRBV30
TGTGCCTGGAGCCCAGGGGTGTCTGGAAACACCATATATTTT
CAWSPGVSGNTIYF
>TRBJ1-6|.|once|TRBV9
TGTGCCAGCAGCGTAAGAGGGTCCTATAATTCACCCCTCCACTTT
CASSVRGSYNSPLHF
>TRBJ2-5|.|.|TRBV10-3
TGTGCCATCAGTGAGCCAACAGACACCTACCAAGAGACCCAGTACTTC
CAISEPTDTYQETQYF
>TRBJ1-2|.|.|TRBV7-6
TGTGCCAGCAGCCCTTCGGGAGATGGCTACACCTTC
CASSPSGDGYTF
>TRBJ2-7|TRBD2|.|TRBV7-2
TGTGCCAGCAGCATTAGCGGGAGGAGCTCCTACGAGCAGTACTTC
CASSISGRSSYEQYF
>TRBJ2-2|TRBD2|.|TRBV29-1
TGCAGCGTTGAATCGGCTAGCGGGGGGGACGGGGACACCGGGGAGCTGTTTTTT
CSVESASGGDGDTGELFF
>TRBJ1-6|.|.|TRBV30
TGTGCCTGGAGCGGGAAGTATTCACCCCTCCACTTT
CAWSGKYSPLHF
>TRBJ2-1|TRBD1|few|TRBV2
TGTGCCAGCAGTGATCCCCGGACAGGGCACAATGAGCAGTTCTTC
CASSDPRTGHNEQFF
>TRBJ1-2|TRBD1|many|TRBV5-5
TGTGCCAGCAGCTTAACAGGGGATGGGCTTTGGGGCTACACCTTC
CASSLTGDGLWGYTF
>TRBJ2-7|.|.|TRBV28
TGTGCCAGCAGTTTAAGGCGGAGGGACGAGCAGTACTTC
CASSLRRRDEQYF
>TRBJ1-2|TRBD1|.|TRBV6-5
TGTGCCAGCAAGGCAGGGGGCTCCTATGGCTACACCTTC
CASKAGGSYGYTF
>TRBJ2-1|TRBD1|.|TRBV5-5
TGTGCCAGCAGCTTGCTTCGGACAGGGGATTACAATGAGCAGTTCTTC
CASSLLRTGDYNEQFF
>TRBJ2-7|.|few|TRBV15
TGTGCCACCAGCAGAGATTATGGACAGAGCTCCTACGAGCAGTACTTC
CATSRDYGQSSYEQYF
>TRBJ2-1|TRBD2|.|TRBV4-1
TGCGCCAGCCAGGCCCTAGCGGGAGGTGGCGAGCAGTTCTTC
CASQALAGGGEQFF
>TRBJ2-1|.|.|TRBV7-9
TGTGCCAGCAGCTTAGTCGGCAGGGTGGTGGATGAGCAGTTCTTC
CASSLVGRVVDEQFF
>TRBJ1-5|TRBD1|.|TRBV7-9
TGTGCCAGCAGCACCGGACAGGCGGGTCAGCCCCAGCATTTT
CASSTGQAGQPQHF
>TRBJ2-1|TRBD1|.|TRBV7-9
TGTGCCAGCAGCGACAGGGTTTCCTACAATGAGCAGTTCTTC
CASSDRVSYNEQFF
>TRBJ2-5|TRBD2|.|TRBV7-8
TGTGCCAGCAGTATCCGGACTAGCGGAGGAGTACAGTACTTC
CASSIRTSGGVQYF
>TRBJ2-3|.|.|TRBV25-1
TGTGCCAGCAGTGAAAGGGGACTCATCACAGATACGCAGTATTTT
CASSERGLITDTQYF
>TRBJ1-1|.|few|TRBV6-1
TGTGCCAGCAGCTTCAGCACTGAAGCTTTCTTT
CASSFSTEAFF
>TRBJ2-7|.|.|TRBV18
TGTGCCAGCTCCTCCGGACATAACTTCTGGGAGCAGTACTTC
CASSSGHNFWEQYF
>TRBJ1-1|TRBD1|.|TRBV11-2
TGTGCCAGCAGCCCAATAGACAGGGACGGCGCTGAAGCTTTCTTT
CASSPIDRDGAEAFF
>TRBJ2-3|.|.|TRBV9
TGTGCCAGCAGCACTCGAGGAGATACGCAGTATTTT
CASSTRGDTQYF
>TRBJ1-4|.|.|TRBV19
TGTGCCAGTAGTCCTACAGGGAAGAATGAAAAACTGTTTTTT
CASSPTGKNEKLFF
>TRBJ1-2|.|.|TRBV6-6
TGTGCCAGCAATAAACAGGGAGACGGCTACACCTTC
CASNKQGDGYTF
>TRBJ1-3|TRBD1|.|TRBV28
TGTGCCAGCAGTTCCCTGACAGGGGGCTTTGGAAACACCATATATTTT
CASSSLTGGFGNTIYF
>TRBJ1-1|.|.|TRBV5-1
TGCGCCAGCAGCTCCGAAGGGGGGGCAGCCCCCGAAGCTTTCTTT
CASSSEGGAAPEAFF